These T cell receptor beta chains were read from a single sample in a study of CD8 T cells in ankylosing spondylitis. TCRdb itself ran the 5' RACE reads through MiXCR, one entry per CDR3 protein. The sample records 300,000 to 350,000 distinct CDR3 sequences, approximately 10% being singletons. The sequencing sample was made of blood, either unsorted or a sorted T cell fraction (not recorded which). These receptors came from a female donor with ankylosing spondylitis or in good health (not recorded which). Both conserved end residues are part of each CDR3. Part of the rows lack a size; the others show once, few, many or a class for expanded clones.

clone_size: many
j_call: TRBJ2-1
v_call: TRBV29-1
cdr3_aa: CSAERTHNEQFF

clone_size: many
j_call: TRBJ2-1
v_call: TRBV11-1
cdr3_aa: CASRLLEGLAGTQVYNEQFF

clone_size: NA
j_call: TRBJ2-1
v_call: TRBV20-1
cdr3_aa: CSAPDLVSEQFF

clone_size: many
j_call: TRBJ1-2
v_call: TRBV12-3/TRBV12-4
cdr3_aa: CASSLWRDTIYTF

clone_size: many
j_call: TRBJ1-1
v_call: TRBV20-1
cdr3_aa: CSARELDRNTEAFF

clone_size: NA
j_call: TRBJ2-1
v_call: TRBV28
cdr3_aa: CASSTWTGSYNEQFF

clone_size: NA
j_call: TRBJ1-5
v_call: TRBV7-6
cdr3_aa: CASSFMTADYSNQPQHF

clone_size: NA
j_call: TRBJ1-3
v_call: TRBV16
cdr3_aa: CACSHIRSVQSGNTIYF

clone_size: few
j_call: TRBJ2-7
v_call: TRBV20-1
cdr3_aa: CSANGDHPEQYF

clone_size: NA
j_call: TRBJ2-2
v_call: TRBV29-1
cdr3_aa: CSVRRDNTGELFF

clone_size: many
j_call: TRBJ2-1
v_call: TRBV28
cdr3_aa: CASSFGYNEQFF

clone_size: many
j_call: TRBJ2-1
v_call: TRBV20-1
cdr3_aa: CSARLRLGEQFF

clone_size: many
j_call: TRBJ2-1
v_call: TRBV11-2
cdr3_aa: CASSLFLAGGVAYNEQFF

clone_size: NA
j_call: TRBJ1-5
v_call: TRBV29-1
cdr3_aa: CSVEDQGTGPRHF

clone_size: NA
j_call: TRBJ2-5
v_call: TRBV7-2
cdr3_aa: CASSPRGHQETQYF

clone_size: many
j_call: TRBJ1-1
v_call: TRBV7-2
cdr3_aa: CASSLVDRGEAFF

clone_size: many
j_call: TRBJ1-3
v_call: TRBV7-6
cdr3_aa: CASSLGLIDGNTIYF

clone_size: few
j_call: TRBJ2-1
v_call: TRBV5-1
cdr3_aa: CASSLDGTSGRNEQFF